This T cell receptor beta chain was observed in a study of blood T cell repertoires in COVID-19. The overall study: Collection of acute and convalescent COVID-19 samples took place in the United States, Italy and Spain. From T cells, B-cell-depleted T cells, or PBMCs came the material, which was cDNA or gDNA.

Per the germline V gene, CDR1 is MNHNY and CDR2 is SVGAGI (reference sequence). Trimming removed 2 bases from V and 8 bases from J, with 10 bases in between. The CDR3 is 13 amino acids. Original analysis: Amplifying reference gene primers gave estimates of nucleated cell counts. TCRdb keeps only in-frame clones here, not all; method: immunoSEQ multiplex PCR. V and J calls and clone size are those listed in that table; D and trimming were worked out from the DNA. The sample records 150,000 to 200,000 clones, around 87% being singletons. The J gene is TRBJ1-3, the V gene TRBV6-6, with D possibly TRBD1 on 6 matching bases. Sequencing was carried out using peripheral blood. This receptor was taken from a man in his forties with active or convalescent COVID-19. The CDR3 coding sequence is TGTGCCAGCAGTTACGGGGGCTCGGACACCATATATTTT. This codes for CASSYGGSDTIYF.